Shown below are 3 T cell receptor beta chains from a single sample sequenced in a study of tumor and adjacent non-tumor tissue in lung cancer. The library came from three nested PCR rounds adapted from ARM-PCR protocols. TCRdb re-called the multiplex PCR reads with MiXCR, one entry per CDR3 protein. The repertoire holds 100,000 to 150,000 distinct CDR3 sequences, with 60% to 70% as singletons. No cell sorting was done before RNA was extracted from the tissue. The sample taken for sequencing was lung tumor tissue. Receptors originate from a man aged 25-45 years with non-small cell lung cancer.

The chain is built from TRBV28 and TRBJ2-3; 15 bases match TRBD2. In germline, CDR1 is MDHEN, CDR2 SYDVKM. This CDR3 spans 16 amino acids. The V segment lost 5 bases and the J segment 7 bases; nucleotides outside the gene matches: 7. CDR3: CASSPPGTSGGYTQYF. The CDR3 DNA reads TGTGCCAGCAGTCCCCCCGGGACTAGCGGGGGGTATACGCAGTATTTT.

With respect to this clonotype: A read error may be the cause here, since a much bigger clone is one base away. The rearrangement joins TRBV6-2 or TRBV6-3 to TRBJ2-7; tentatively, D is TRBD1 (5 bases). The CDR3 totals 12 residues. CDR1 and CDR2 (germline): MNHEY, SVGEGT. With 7 bases removed from V and 8 bases from J, the gap between germline ends came to 15 bases. This CDR3 reads CASNVQDYKQYF. The CDR3, as DNA: TGTGCCAGCAACGTACAGGATTACAAGCAGTACTTC.

This clonotype was observed a few times. V and J are TRBV7-3 and TRBJ2-1; 7 bases agree with TRBD1. This CDR3 is 14 amino acids long. V gave up 5 bases and J gave up 0 bases; unmatched junction bases: 1. Germline V gene lookup returns CDR1 SGHTA and CDR2 FQGTGA. The CDR3 loop is CASSRDSSYNEQFF. Written as DNA, the CDR3 is TGTGCCAGCAGCCGGGACAGCTCCTACAATGAGCAGTTCTTC.